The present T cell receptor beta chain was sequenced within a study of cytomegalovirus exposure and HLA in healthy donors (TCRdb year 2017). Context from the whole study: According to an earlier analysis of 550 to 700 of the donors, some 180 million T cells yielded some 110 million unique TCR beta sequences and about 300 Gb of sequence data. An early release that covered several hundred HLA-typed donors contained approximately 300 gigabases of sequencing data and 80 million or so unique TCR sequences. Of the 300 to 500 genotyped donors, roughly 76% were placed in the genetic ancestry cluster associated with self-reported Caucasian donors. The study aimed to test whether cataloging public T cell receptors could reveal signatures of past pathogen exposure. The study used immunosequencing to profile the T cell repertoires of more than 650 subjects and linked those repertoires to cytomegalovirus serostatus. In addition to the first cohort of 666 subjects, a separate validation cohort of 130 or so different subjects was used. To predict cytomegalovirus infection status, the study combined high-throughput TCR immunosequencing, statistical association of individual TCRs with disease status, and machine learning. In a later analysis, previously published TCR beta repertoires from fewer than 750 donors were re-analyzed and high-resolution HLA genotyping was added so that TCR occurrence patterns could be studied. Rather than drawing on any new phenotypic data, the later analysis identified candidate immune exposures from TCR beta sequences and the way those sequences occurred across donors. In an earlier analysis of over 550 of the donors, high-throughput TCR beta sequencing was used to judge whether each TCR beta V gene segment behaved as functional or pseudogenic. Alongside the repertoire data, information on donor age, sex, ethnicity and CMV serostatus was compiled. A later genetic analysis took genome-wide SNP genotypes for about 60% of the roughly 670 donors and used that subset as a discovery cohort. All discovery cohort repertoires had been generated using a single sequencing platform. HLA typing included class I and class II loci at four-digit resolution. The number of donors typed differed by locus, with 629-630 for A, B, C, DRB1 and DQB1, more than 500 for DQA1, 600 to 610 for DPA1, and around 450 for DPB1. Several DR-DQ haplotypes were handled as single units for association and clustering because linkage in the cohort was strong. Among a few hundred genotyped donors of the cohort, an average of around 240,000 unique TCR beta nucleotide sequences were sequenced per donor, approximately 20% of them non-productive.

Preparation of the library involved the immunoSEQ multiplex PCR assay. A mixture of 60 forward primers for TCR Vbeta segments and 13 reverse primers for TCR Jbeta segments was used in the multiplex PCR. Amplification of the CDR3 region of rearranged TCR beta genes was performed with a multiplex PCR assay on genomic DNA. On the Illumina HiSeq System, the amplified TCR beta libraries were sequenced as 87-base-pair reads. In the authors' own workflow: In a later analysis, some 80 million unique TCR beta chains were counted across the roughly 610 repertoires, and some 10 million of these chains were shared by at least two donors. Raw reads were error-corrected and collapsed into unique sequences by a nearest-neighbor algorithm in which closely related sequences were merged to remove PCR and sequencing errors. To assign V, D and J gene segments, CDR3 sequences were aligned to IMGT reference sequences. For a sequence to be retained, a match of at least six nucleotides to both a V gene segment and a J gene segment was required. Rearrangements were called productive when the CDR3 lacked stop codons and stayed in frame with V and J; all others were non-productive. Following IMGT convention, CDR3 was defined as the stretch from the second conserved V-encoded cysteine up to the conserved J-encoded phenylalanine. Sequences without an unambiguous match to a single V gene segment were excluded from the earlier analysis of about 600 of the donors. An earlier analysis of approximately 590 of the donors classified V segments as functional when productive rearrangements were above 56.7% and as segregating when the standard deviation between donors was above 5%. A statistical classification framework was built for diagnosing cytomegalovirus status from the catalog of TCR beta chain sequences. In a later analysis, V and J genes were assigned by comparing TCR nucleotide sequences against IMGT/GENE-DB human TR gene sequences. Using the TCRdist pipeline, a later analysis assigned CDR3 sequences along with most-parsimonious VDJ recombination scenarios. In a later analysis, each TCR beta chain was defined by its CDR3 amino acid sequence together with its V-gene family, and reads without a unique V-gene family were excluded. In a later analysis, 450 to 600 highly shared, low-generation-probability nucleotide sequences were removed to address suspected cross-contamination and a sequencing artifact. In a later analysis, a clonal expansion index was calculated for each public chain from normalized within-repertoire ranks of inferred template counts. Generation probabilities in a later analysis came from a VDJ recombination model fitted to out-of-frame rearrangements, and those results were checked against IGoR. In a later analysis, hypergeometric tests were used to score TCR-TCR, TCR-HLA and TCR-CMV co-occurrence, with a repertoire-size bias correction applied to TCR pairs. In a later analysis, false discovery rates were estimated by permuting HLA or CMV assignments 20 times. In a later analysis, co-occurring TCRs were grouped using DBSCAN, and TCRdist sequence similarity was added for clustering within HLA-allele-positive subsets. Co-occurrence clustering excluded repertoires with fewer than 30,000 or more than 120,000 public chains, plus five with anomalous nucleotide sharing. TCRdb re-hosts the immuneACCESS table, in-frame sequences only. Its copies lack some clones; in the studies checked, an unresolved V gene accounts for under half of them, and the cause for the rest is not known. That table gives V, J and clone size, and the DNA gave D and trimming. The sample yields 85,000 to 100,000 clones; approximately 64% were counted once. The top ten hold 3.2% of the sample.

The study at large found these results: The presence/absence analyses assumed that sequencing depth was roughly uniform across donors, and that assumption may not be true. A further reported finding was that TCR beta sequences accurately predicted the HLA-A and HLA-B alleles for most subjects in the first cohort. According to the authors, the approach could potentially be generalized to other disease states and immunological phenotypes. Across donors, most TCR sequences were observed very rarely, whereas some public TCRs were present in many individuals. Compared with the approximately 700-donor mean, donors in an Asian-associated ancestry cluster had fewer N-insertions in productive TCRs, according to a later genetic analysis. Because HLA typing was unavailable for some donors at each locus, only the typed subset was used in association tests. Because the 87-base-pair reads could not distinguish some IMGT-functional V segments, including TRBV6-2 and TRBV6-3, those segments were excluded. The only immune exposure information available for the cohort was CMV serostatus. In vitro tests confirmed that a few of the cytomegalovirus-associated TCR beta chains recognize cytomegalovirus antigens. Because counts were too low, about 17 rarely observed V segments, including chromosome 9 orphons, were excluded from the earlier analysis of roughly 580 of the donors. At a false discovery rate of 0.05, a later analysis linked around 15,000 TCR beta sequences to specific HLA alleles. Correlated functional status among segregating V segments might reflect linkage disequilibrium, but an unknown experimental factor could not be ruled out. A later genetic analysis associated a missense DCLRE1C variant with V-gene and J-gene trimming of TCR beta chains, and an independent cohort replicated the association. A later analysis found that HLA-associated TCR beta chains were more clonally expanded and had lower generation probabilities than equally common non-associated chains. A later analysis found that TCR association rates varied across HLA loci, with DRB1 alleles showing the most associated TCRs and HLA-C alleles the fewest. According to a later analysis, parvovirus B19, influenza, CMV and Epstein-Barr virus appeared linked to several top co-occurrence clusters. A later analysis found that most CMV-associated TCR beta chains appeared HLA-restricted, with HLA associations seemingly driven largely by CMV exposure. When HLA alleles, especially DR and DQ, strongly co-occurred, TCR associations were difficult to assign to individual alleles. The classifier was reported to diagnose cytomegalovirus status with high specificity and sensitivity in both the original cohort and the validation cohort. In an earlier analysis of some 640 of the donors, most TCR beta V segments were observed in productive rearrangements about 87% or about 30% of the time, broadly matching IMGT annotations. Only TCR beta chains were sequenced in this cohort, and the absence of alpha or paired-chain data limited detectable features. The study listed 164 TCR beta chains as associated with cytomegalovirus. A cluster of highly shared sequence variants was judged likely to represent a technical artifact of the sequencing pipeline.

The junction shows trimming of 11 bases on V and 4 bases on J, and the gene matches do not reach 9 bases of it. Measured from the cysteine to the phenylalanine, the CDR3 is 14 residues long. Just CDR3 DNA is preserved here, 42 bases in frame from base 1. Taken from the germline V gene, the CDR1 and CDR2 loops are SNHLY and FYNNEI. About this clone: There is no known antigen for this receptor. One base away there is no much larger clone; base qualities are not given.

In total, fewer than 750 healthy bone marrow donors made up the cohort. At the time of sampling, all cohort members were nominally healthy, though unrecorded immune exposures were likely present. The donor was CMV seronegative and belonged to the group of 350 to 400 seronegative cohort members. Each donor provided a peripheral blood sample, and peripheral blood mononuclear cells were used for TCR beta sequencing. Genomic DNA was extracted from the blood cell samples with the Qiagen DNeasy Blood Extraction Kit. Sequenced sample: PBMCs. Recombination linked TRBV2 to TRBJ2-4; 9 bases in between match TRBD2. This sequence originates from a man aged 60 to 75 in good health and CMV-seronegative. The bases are TGTGCCGGAGCTAGCGGGGACACTAAAAACATTCAGTACTTC. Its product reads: CAGASGDTKNIQYF.